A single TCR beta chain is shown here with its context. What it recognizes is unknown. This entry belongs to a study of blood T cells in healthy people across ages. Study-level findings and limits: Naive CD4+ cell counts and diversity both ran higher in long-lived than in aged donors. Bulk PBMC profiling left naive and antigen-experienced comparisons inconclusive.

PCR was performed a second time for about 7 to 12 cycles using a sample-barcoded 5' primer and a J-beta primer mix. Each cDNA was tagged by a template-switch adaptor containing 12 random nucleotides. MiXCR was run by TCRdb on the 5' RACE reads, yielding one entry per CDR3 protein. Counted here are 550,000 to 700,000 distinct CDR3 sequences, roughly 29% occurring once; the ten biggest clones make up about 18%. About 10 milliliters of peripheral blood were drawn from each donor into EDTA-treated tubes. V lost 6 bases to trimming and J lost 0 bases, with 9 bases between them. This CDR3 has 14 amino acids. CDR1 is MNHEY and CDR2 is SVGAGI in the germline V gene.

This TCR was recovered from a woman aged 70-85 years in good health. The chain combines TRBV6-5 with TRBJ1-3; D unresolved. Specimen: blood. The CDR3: CASSLANSGNTIYF. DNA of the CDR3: TGTGCCAGCAGCCTAGCCAACTCTGGAAACACCATATATTTT.